Listed below are T cell receptor beta chains from one sample, sequenced in a study of shared clonotypes between healthy human individuals. Here immunoSEQ multiplex PCR was the method, and the copy in TCRdb shows in-frame clones only, minus some. The table has 2 million to 2.5 million clones, 90% to 95% seen once. Sequences were obtained from naive CD4+ T cells sorted from blood. These receptors originate from a man aged 18 to 29 in good health. CDR3s include the opening cysteine and the closing phenylalanine or tryptophan. A D gene is named only where the DNA matches it firmly. The size field is filled for only some rows; it gives once, few, many or a size class.

TRBV6-4,-,TRBJ1-5,-,CASSDVWGNQPQHF,TGTGCCAGCAGTGACGTATGGGGCAATCAGCCCCAGCATTTT
TRBV28,TRBD2,TRBJ2-7,-,CASSLSSGGLTYEQYF,TGTGCCAGCAGTTTGTCATCGGGGGGTCTGACCTACGAGCAGTACTTC
TRBV30,TRBD1,TRBJ1-1,-,CAWRRDRPNTEAFF,TGTGCCTGGAGGCGGGACAGACCCAACACTGAAGCTTTCTTT
TRBV5-6,-,TRBJ2-1,-,CASSFGNEQFF,TGTGCCAGCAGCTTTGGGAATGAGCAGTTCTTC
TRBV11-2,-,TRBJ1-4,-,CASSTRATNEKLFF,TGTGCCAGCAGCACCAGGGCGACTAATGAAAAACTGTTTTTT
TRBV25-1,TRBD1,TRBJ2-3,-,CASSRSGGSHTQYF,TGTGCCAGCAGTCGGTCAGGGGGCTCACATACGCAGTATTTT
TRBV25-1,-,TRBJ1-6,-,CASTSSGGLNSPLHF,TGTGCCAGCACCTCCTCTGGTGGCCTTAATTCACCCCTCCACTTT
TRBV10-1,-,TRBJ2-3,-,CASSVGGKDTQYF,TGCGCCAGCAGTGTGGGGGGCAAGGATACGCAGTATTTT
TRBV5-1,TRBD1,TRBJ2-7,-,CASKGQGLYEQYF,TGCGCCAGCAAGGGACAGGGTTTGTACGAGCAGTACTTC
TRBV19,-,TRBJ2-7,-,CASSIESSSEQYF,TGTGCCAGTAGTATAGAGTCTTCTAGCGAGCAGTACTTC
TRBV27,-,TRBJ2-7,-,CASSLSGVGGTYEQYF,TGTGCCAGCAGTTTATCGGGAGTAGGGGGGACGTACGAGCAGTACTTC
TRBV7-6,TRBD1,TRBJ2-7,-,CASSPRTGDYYEQYF,TGTGCCAGCAGCCCCAGGACAGGGGACTACTACGAGCAGTACTTC
TRBV5-1,TRBD1,TRBJ2-7,once,CASSDRDRGPNEQYF,TGCGCCAGCAGCGACCGGGACAGGGGGCCGAACGAGCAGTACTTC
TRBV6-5,-,TRBJ2-3,-,CASSYSRQAYTDTQYF,TGTGCCAGCAGTTACTCGAGACAGGCTTACACAGATACGCAGTATTTT
TRBV9,-,TRBJ1-1,-,CASSVGPPGNTEAFF,TGTGCCAGCAGCGTAGGTCCCCCGGGAAACACTGAAGCTTTCTTT
TRBV20-1,-,TRBJ1-1,-,CSASFPEAFF,TGCAGTGCTAGTTTCCCTGAAGCTTTCTTT
TRBV19,TRBD1,TRBJ1-2,-,CASSPALGQLLYGYTF,TGTGCCAGTAGTCCGGCCCTGGGACAGTTACTCTATGGCTACACCTTC
TRBV5-1,-,TRBJ2-1,once,CASSRAGGNEQFF,TGCGCCAGCAGCAGAGCGGGTGGGAATGAGCAGTTCTTC
TRBV7-7,TRBD2,TRBJ2-5,-,CASSLLREEETQYF,TGTGCTAGCAGCTTGTTACGGGAGGAAGAGACCCAGTACTTC
TRBV5-4,TRBD2,TRBJ2-1,-,CASSLNSGGFYNEQFF,TGTGCCAGCAGCCTGAATTCGGGGGGATTTTACAATGAGCAGTTCTTC
TRBV30,-,TRBJ1-2,-,CAWNTDSYYGYTF,TGTGCCTGGAACACGGACAGTTACTATGGCTACACCTTC
TRBV2,-,TRBJ2-2,-,CASSRDSLVGELFF,TGTGCCAGCAGTAGGGACTCCCTGGTCGGGGAGCTGTTTTTT
TRBV2,TRBD2,TRBJ2-1,-,CATQELAGILEQFF,TGTGCCACTCAGGAGCTAGCGGGGATCCTGGAGCAGTTCTTC